This T cell receptor beta chain derives from a study of glioma-infiltrating T cells (TCRdb year 2016). Regarding the research as a whole: Sequencing of TCR alpha- and beta-chain repertoires was performed on glioma tissue, on non-neoplastic brain tissue, and on matched peripheral blood mononuclear cells. The paired cohort comprised three low-grade glioma patients, eight or nine primary glioblastoma patients and three non-glioma patients contributing non-neoplastic brain tissue. Each tissue-infiltrating repertoire was compared with the same patient's peripheral blood repertoire to measure divergence between tissue and blood T-cell populations. Here is what the overall study found, with its caveats: VJ-independent divergence between tissue and blood was found to be below expectation in non-neoplastic patients but above expectation in all gliomas, particularly low-grade gliomas. The group comparisons were based on small numbers of patients: three non-neoplastic, three low-grade glioma and about eight glioblastoma patients. Only a very small number of CDR3 sequences turned up in both tissue and blood, a result put down to high CDR3 diversity combined with limited sampling.

The CDR3 sequence holds 15 residues, the cysteine and phenylalanine included. Left in the record is the CDR3 DNA by itself, 45 bases read in frame from the first base. Looking up the germline V gene yields CDR1 LGHNA and CDR2 YNFKEQ. As concerns this clonotype: The antigen it binds to is not known. This could be a read error, since a much larger clone is one nucleotide away.

TCR alpha and beta CDR3 regions were amplified with the iRepertoire nested amplicon-rescue multiplex PCR (arm-PCR) platform from RNA. The input for one-step reverse transcription and amplification was about 85-400 ng of either tissue mRNA or PBMC total RNA. Following bead purification, Illumina adapters were added through a secondary multiplex PCR, and the libraries were then gel-purified between 200 and 400 bp. Internal 6-nucleotide barcodes were carried by the libraries and were used for demultiplexing. Libraries were sequenced on an Illumina MiSeq with 2x220 or 2x250 nucleotide paired-end reads. As for the original processing: FLASH 1.2.11 was used to merge paired reads, and BWA-MEM then aligned the reads to the GRCh37 human genome before TRA and TRB reads were extracted. V and J assignment used an IMGT-derived reference of cassette sequences and CDR3 motifs that included pseudogenes. Three-frame translation of reads was performed, and productive CDR3s were defined as those with a C...FGXG motif and no stop codons. A clonotype was defined as a unique combination of a V-J cassette pair and a CDR3 amino acid sequence. Reads were filtered by Hamming distance, thresholded by each sample's sequence error rate in mapped regions. TCRdb trimmed the raw reads at Q25, called clones with MiXCR and kept productive beta chains. Rows with a matching CDR3 protein are joined into one entry that keeps the most common DNA and genes. The V and J calls reflect TCRdb's pipeline rather than the authors' work. The sample table lists around 20,000 distinct CDR3 sequences, under 30% of them with a count of one. The top ten clonotypes cover approximately 14% of the sample.

This sequence originates from a human donor with low-grade glioma or glioblastoma, undergoing nonglioma brain surgery, or in good health (not recorded which). The chain couples TRBV4-2 to TRBJ1-6; 7 bases in the junction line up with TRBD1. Sequencing was performed on glioma tissue, nonneoplastic brain tissue, or PBMCs (not recorded which). The DNA is TGTGCCAGCAGCCAAGGGGAAAGGGGGCATTCACCCCTCAACTTT. This is translated as CASSQGERGHSPLNF.